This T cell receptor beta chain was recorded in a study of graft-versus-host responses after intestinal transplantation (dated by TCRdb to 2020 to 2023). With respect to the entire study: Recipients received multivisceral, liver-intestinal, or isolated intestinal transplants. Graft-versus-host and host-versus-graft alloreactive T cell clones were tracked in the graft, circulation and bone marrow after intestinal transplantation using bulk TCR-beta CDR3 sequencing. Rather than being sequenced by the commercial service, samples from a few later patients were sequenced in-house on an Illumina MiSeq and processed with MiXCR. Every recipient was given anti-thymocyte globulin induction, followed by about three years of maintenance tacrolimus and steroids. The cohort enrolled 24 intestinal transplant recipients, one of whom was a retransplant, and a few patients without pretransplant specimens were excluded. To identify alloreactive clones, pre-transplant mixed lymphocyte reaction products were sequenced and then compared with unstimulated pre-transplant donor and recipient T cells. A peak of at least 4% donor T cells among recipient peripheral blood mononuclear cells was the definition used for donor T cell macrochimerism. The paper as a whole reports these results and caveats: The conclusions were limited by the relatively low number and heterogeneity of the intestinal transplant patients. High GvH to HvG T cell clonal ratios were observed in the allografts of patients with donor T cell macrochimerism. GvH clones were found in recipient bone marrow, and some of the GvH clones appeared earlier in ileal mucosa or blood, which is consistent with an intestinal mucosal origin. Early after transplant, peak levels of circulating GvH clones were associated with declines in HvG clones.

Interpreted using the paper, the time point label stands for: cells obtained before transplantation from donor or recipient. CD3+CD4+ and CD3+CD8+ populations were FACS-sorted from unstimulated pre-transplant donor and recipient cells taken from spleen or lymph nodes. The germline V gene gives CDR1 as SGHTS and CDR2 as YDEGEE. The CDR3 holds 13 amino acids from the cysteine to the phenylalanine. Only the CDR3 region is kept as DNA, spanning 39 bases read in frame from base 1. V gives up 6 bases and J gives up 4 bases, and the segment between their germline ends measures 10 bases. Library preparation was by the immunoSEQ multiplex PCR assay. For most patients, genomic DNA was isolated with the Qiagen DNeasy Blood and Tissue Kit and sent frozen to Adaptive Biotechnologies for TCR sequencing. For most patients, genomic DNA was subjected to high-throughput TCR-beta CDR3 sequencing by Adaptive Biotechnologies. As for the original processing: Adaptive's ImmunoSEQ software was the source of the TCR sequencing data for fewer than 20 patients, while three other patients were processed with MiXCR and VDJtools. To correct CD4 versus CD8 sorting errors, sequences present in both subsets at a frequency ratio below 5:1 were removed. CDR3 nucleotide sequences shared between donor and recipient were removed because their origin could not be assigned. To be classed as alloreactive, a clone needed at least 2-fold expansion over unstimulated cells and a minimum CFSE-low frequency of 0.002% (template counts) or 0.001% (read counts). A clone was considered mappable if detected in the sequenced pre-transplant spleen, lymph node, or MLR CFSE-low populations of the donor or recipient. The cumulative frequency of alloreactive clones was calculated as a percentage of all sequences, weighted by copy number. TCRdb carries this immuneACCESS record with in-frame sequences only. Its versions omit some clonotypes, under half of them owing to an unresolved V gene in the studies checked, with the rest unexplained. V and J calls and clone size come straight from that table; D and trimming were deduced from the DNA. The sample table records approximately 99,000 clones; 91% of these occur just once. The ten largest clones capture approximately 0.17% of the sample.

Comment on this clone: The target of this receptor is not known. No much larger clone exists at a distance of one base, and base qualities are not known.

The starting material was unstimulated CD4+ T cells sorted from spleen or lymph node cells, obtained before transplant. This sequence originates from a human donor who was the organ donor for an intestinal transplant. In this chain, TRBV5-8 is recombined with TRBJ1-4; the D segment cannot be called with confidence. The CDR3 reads CASKNEVNEKLFF. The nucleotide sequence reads TGTGCCAGCAAGAATGAGGTTAATGAAAAACTGTTTTTT.